This is a list of T cell receptor beta chains from one sample in a study of OX40 agonist ivuxolimab in advanced cancers. The protocol was immunoSEQ multiplex PCR, while the TCRdb copy is restricted to in-frame clones and leaves out a portion. The sample holds more than 20,000 clones; about two thirds are singletons and the top ten take 15% to 20%. Sequences were derived from CD4+ or CD8+ T cells sorted from blood, sampled in a trial of the OX40 agonist ivuxolimab. These receptors all stem from an adult with an advanced solid tumor such as melanoma, head and neck, liver or kidney cancer. The CDR3 runs from the conserved cysteine through the conserved F or W.

v_gene	j_gene	CDR3aa
TRBV6-5	TRBJ1-1	CASSYTPKVEAFF
TRBV11-3	TRBJ1-1	CASSLVQHPNTEAFF
TRBV18	TRBJ1-1	CASSQPENFEAFF
TRBV28	TRBJ2-1	CASSLESYNEQFF
TRBV29-1	TRBJ2-7	CSVEGGRVGDEQYF
TRBV27	TRBJ1-2	CASSLVGTGFLHGYTF
TRBV6-5	TRBJ1-4	CASSFAQYSTNEKLFF
TRBV7-3	TRBJ1-6	CASSLDAGPNSPLHF
TRBV7-3	TRBJ2-7	CASSSSFRGRQEEQYF
TRBV28	TRBJ2-3	CASSLWRGLVADTQYF
TRBV30	TRBJ1-1	CAWTRATGNGAEAFF
TRBV6-5	TRBJ2-7	CASSEEHLYEQYF
TRBV29-1	TRBJ1-2	CSAEGGRENYGYTF
TRBV6-5	TRBJ1-2	CASSYSSESYGYTF
TRBV29-1	TRBJ2-7	CSVEVQAYEQYF
TRBV5-6	TRBJ2-7	CASSPETGLATYEQYF
TRBV16	TRBJ1-1	CASSHNSMNTEAFF
TRBV4-2	TRBJ2-3	CASSQASDTQYF
TRBV10-3	TRBJ1-2	CAISELGTGRGDGYTF
TRBV5-6	TRBJ2-2	CASSLPGGVGELFF
TRBV5-4	TRBJ2-3	CASSSDPGLAGGPAGYF
TRBV7-9	TRBJ1-3	CASSTGRPGEGNTIYF
TRBV7-8	TRBJ1-6	CASSPRQVLSSYNSPLHF
TRBV7-2	TRBJ2-7	CASSLGKGSYEQYF
TRBV7-8	TRBJ1-3	CASSLGRSGRNRGNTIYF
TRBV7-9	TRBJ2-3	CASSLMRGAYTDTQYF
TRBV11-2	TRBJ2-3	CASSFPTDTQYF
TRBV25-1	TRBJ2-7	CASSELTGGSEQYF
TRBV18	TRBJ2-3	CASSLGLSTDTQYF
TRBV28	TRBJ2-1	CASSFPRDRDFSGPINEQFF
TRBV9	TRBJ1-1	CASSQGTVMNTEAFF
TRBV27	TRBJ2-3	CASGWNTDTQYF
TRBV19	TRBJ2-7	CASSIGGGLFYEQYF
TRBV5-1	TRBJ2-2	CASSLVARYHTGELFF